The T cell receptor (beta chain) described here comes from a study of persistence of HIV-infected CD4 T cells. The stimulus was lysate of CMV-infected fibroblasts, 9 to 10 ug/mL. CD40L/CD69 double-negative CD45RO-high memory CD4+ T cells were collected. CD4+ T cell counts exceeded 400 cells/uL; CMV serology was positive. The libraries were made with immunoSEQ version 4 in survey mode. Template was genomic DNA at about 9.8 ng/uL, with up to about 1 ug used per sample. This table comes from immunoSEQ multiplex PCR, and its TCRdb copy is limited to in-frame clones, with some not included. Among some 30,000 clones listed, about 81% were seen once. Notes on this clone: Antigen specificity is unknown.

The V and J ends lost 6 bases and 2 bases respectively, with 17 bases between them. From germline, CDR1 is MNHEY and CDR2 SVGEGT. The CDR3 loop spans 15 amino acids. Points from the study as a whole: Antigen-responding cells were enriched for degenerate expanded CDR3beta sequences.

This chain links TRBV6-2 or TRBV6-3 with TRBJ2-7, with D possibly being TRBD1 or TRBD2 (5 bases each). This receptor was identified in an adult woman with HIV who was CMV-seropositive. This specimen consisted of CD4+ T cells sorted from PBMCs after approximately 19-hour stimulation, obtained from a patient who received antiretroviral therapy. The CDR3 DNA is TGTGCCAGCAGCCGATTGACAGTCGGGACCTACGAGCAGTACTTC. Translated: CASSRLTVGTYEQYF.